This T cell receptor beta chain was sequenced for a study of T cell repertoires in cytomegalovirus infection. Looking at the study overall: Well-studied HLA-B-restricted epitopes and recently identified HLA-C-restricted epitopes of CMV were both used in the study. Matching HLA type, along with CMV infection, was indicated by public TCR beta signatures.

Details on this clonotype: Its antigen is still unknown.

The CDR3 is 16 amino acids. Germline CDR1 reads SGHTA; CDR2 reads FQGNSA. With 1 base removed from V and 6 bases from J, the gap between germline ends came to 16 bases. Study conclusions and caveats: There were HLA-C-restricted CMV-specific TCR beta clonotypes dominating the ex vivo response. There were carriers of CMV plus the relevant HLA, and cumulative public TCR beta family frequency identified them.

TCRdb re-called the reads through MiXCR, storing one row per CDR3 protein. The sample contains a few hundred thousand distinct CDR3 sequences, about 34% of which appear only once. The rearrangement uses TRBV7-2 and TRBJ1-3, with D possibly being TRBD1 (6 bases). Specimen: cultured PBMCs, collected from culture after CMV antigen stimulation. The clonotype was recovered from a human donor in good health (CMV status not recorded). Some clones in this sample may be carry-over from other donors' samples. The CDR3 loop reads CASSLDPGARVNTIYF. As DNA, the CDR3 is TGTGCCAGCAGCTTAGACCCGGGGGCGCGAGTAAACACCATATATTTT.